This T cell receptor (beta chain) was documented in a study of blood T cell repertoires in COVID-19. Across the study: Acute and convalescent COVID-19 samples came from the United States, Italy and Spain. In each case, the material was cDNA or gDNA derived from T cells, B-cell-depleted T cells, or PBMCs.

Source study methods: The assay estimated nucleated cells by amplifying reference gene primers. TCRdb's copy holds only in-frame clones and misses some; the assay was immunoSEQ multiplex PCR. V and J calls and clone size are copied from that table; D and trimming were computed from the DNA. This sample has fewer than 500,000 clones, with just over 85% found just once. V dropped 0 bases and J dropped 5 bases, with 16 bases sitting between them. The CDR3 length is 16 residues. Germline CDR1 reads SGHNT; CDR2 reads YYREEE (reference sequence). V is TRBV5-4 and J is TRBJ2-3, with TRBD2 as a possible D gene (5 bases). The sequence was collected from a woman under 40 with active or convalescent COVID-19. Sequenced sample: peripheral blood. As DNA, the CDR3 is TGTGCCAGCAGCTTGGAGGTAGCGCGACCGGGAGATACGCAGTATTTT. It encodes CASSLEVARPGDTQYF. The whole variable domain, filled in from reference TRBV5-4 and TRBJ2-3, reads ETGVTQSPTHLIKTRGQQVTLRCSSQSGHNTVSWYQQALGQGPQFIFQYYREEENGRGNFPPRFSGLQFPNYSSELNVNALELDDSALYLCASSLEVARPGDTQYFGPGTRLTVL.